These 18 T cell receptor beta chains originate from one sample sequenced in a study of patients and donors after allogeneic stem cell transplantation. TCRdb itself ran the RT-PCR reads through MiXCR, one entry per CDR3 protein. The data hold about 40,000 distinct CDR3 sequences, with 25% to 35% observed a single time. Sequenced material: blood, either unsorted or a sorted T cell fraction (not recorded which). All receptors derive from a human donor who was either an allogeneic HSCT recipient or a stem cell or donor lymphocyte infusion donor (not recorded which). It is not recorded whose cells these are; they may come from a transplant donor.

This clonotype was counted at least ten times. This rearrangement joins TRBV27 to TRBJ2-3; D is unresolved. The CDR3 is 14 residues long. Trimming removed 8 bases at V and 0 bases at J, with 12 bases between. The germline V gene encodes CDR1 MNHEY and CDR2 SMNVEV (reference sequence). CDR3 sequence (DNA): TGTGCCAGCGGGGTTTTGTATAGCACAGATACGCAGTATTTT. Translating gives CASGVLYSTDTQYF.

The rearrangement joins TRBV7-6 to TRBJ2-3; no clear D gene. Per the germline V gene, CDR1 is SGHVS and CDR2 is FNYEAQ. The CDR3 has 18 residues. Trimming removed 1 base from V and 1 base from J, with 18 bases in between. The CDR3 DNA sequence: TGTGCCAGCAGCTTAGACCCGCCGTCGGCCGGCGGCACAGATACGCAGTATTTT. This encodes CASSLDPPSAGGTDTQYF.

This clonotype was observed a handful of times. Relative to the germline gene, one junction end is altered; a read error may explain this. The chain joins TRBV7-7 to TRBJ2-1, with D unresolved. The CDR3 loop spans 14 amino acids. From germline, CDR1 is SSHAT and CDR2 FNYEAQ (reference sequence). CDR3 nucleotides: TGTGCTAGCAGCTTAGAACCCGATTACCAGGAGCAGTTCTTC. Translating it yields CASSLEPDYQEQFF.

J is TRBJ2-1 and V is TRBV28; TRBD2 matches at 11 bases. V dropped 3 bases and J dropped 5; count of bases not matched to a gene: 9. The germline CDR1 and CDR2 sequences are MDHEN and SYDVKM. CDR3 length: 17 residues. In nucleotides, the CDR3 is TGTGCCAGCAGTTTGAGGATGACTAGCGGGACAAACAATGAGCAGTTCTTC. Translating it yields CASSLRMTSGTNNEQFF.

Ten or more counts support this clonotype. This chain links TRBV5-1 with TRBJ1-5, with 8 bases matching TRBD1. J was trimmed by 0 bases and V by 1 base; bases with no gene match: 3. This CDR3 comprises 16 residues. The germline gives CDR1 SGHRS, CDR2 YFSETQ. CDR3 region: CASSLTGGNSNQPQHF. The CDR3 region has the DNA TGCGCCAGCAGCTTGACAGGGGGAAATAGCAATCAGCCCCAGCATTTT.

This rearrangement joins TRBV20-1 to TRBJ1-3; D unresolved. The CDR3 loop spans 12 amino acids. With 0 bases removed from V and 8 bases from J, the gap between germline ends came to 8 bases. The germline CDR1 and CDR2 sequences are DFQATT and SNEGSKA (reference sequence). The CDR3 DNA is TGCAGTGCTAGAGAAGTCGAGGACACCATATATTTT. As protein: CSAREVEDTIYF.

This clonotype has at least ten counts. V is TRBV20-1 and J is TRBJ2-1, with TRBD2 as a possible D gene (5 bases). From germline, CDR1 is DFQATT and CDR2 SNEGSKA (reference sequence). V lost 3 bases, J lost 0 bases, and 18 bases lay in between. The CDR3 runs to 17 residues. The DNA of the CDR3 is TGCAGTGCTAGCCTCTTCTTAGCGAGGAGCTCCTACAATGAGCAGTTCTTC. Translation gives CSASLFLARSSYNEQFF.

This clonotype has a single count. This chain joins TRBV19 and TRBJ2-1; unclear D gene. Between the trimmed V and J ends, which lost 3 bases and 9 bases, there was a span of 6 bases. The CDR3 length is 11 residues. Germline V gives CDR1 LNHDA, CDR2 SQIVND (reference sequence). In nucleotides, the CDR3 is TGTGCCAGTAGTATTCGCGGTGAGCAGTTCTTC. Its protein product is CASSIRGEQFF.

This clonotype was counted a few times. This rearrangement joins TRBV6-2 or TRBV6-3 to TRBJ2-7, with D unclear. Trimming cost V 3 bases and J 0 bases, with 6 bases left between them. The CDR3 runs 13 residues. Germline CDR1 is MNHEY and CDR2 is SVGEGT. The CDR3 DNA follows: TGTGCCAGCAGTTATGAACACTCCTACGAGCAGTACTTC. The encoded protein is CASSYEHSYEQYF.

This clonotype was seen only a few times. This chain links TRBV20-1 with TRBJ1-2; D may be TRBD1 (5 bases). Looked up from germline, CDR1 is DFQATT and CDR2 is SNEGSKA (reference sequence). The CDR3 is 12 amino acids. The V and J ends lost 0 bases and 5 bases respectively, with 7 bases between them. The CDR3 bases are TGCAGTGCTAGAGATCGACAGTATGGCTACACCTTC. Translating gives CSARDRQYGYTF.

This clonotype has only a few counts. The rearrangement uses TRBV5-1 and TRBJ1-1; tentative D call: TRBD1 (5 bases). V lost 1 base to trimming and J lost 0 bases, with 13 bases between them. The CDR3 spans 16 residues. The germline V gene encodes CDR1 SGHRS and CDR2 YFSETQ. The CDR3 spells CASSLKRGGVNTEAFF. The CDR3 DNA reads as TGCGCCAGCAGCTTGAAAAGGGGCGGGGTGAACACTGAAGCTTTCTTT.

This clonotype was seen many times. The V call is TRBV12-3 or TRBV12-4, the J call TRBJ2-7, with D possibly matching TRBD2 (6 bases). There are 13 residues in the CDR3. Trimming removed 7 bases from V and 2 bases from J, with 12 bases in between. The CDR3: CASTWGLAYEQYF. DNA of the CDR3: TGTGCCAGCACCTGGGGACTTGCCTACGAGCAGTACTTC.

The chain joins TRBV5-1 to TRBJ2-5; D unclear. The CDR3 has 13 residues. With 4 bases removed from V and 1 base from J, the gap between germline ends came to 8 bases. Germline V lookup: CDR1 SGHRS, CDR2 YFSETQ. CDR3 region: CASSLKTQETQYF. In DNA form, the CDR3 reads TGCGCCAGCAGCCTCAAGACCCAAGAGACCCAGTACTTC.

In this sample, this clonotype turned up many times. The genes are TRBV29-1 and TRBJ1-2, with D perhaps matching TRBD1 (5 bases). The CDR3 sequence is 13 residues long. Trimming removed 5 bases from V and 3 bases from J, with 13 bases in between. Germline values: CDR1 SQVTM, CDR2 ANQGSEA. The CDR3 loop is CSVRGVLYYGYTF. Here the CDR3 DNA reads TGCAGCGTTAGAGGGGTCCTTTACTATGGCTACACCTTC.

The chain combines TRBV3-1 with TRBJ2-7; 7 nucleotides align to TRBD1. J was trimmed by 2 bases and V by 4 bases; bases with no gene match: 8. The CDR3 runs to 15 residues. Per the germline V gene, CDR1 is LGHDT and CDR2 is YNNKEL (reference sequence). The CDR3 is CASSPIRTGTYEQYF. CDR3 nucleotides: TGTGCCAGCAGCCCCATCCGGACAGGAACCTACGAGCAGTACTTC.

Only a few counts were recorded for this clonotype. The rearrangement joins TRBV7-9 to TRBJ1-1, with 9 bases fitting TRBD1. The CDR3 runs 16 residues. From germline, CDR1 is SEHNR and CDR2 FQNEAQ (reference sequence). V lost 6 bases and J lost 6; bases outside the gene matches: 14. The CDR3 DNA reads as TGTGCCAGCAGTCCCGGGACAGGGATTGGTGGGGCTGAAGCTTTCTTT. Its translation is CASSPGTGIGGAEAFF.

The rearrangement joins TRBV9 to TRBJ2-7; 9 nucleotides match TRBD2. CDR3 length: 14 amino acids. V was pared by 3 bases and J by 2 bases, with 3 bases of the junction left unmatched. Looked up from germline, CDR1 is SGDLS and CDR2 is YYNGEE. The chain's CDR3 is CASSEGLAAYEQYF. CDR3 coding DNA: TGTGCCAGCAGCGAGGGACTAGCCGCCTACGAGCAGTACTTC.

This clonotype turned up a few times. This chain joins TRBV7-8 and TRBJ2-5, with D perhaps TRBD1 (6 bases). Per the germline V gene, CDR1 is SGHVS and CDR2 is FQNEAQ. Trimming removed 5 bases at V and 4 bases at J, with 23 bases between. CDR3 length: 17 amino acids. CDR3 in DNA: TGTGCCAGCAGCAATTGGGTTAAGGGGGACGAGGGAGAGACCCAGTACTTC. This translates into CASSNWVKGDEGETQYF.